These 28 T cell receptor beta chains were all obtained from the same sample, sequenced in a study of blood T cells in healthy people across ages. For the second PCR, which ran for about 7 to 11 cycles, a sample-barcoded 5' primer and a J-beta primer mix were used. TCRdb called the 5' RACE reads again in MiXCR, with one record for every CDR3 protein. The repertoire holds hundreds of thousands of distinct CDR3 sequences, over 40% seen once, with 25% to 35% in the top ten. Sequenced sample: blood. All receptors derive from a man older than 75 in good health.

J is TRBJ2-7 and V is TRBV20-1, with 7 positions matching TRBD1. J was trimmed by 4 bases and V by 0 bases; bases with no gene match: 6. The germline V gene has CDR1 DFQATT and CDR2 SNEGSKA (reference sequence). The length of the CDR3 is 14 residues. The CDR3 region is CSARDVRGLYEQYF. The CDR3 DNA is TGCAGTGCTAGAGATGTGAGGGGGCTGTACGAGCAGTACTTC.

This clonotype was seen more than once but under ten times. The rearrangement joins TRBV14 to TRBJ2-3, with TRBD2 matching over 9 bases. J was trimmed by 2 bases and V by 3 bases; bases with no gene match: 6. Germline V CDR1 and CDR2: SGHDN, FVKESK. The CDR3 is 16 amino acids. The CDR3 protein is CASSHRLAGHTDTQYF. CDR3 DNA: TGTGCCAGCAGCCACCGTCTAGCGGGGCACACAGATACGCAGTATTTT. The complete variable domain, with remaining parts taken from reference TRBV14 and TRBJ2-3, reads EAGVTQFPSHSVIEKGQTVTLRCDPISGHDNLYWYRRVMGKEIKFLLHFVKESKQDESGMPNNRFLAERTGGTYSTLKVQPAELEDSGVYFCASSHRLAGHTDTQYFGPGTRLTVL.

V usage is TRBV6-6 and J usage is TRBJ2-2; a weak D match, TRBD2 (6 bases). V was trimmed by 0 bases and J by 0 bases, leaving 8 bases between them. The CDR3 is 16 amino acids. The V gene's germline CDR1 is MNHNY and CDR2 SVGAGI (reference sequence). The CDR3 loop reads CASSYSPGANTGELFF. CDR3 sequence (DNA): TGTGCCAGCAGTTACTCGCCGGGGGCGAACACCGGGGAGCTGTTTTTT.

This clonotype occurred many times. The rearrangement joins TRBV4-2 to TRBJ2-3, with 9 bases matching TRBD2. Germline-derived CDR1 and CDR2 are LGHNA and YNFKEQ. The CDR3 loop spans 16 amino acids. J was trimmed by 7 bases and V by 0 bases; bases with no gene match: 8. The CDR3: CASSQEGDLAGYTQYF. The CDR3 DNA reads TGTGCCAGCAGCCAAGAAGGGGACCTAGCGGGGTATACGCAGTATTTT.

This clonotype was detected once. The J gene is TRBJ2-7, the V gene TRBV7-8, with D tentatively TRBD1 (6 bases). Germline-derived CDR1 and CDR2 are SGHVS and FQNEAQ. This CDR3 has 12 amino acids. The V and J ends lost 5 bases and 5 bases respectively, with 10 bases between them. The CDR3 loop reads CASSPRTDEQYF. For the CDR3, the DNA is TGTGCCAGCAGCCCCCGGACAGACGAGCAGTACTTC.

Only one count was recorded for this clonotype. An end of the junction differs from the germline gene, which may be a read error. The chain uses TRBV29-1 and TRBJ2-1, with D maybe TRBD1 (5 bases). There are 13 residues in the CDR3. The germline gives CDR1 SQVTM, CDR2 ANQGSEA. The CDR3 sequence is CSGEGAQYNEQFF. For the CDR3, the DNA is TGCAGCGGTGAAGGGGCCCAATACAATGAGCAGTTCTTC.

The V call is TRBV6-5, the J call TRBJ2-1; TRBD2 agrees at 8 bases. The CDR3 runs 15 residues. Trimming removed 2 bases from V and 9 bases from J; junction bases left unmatched: 9. The germline V gene has CDR1 MNHEY and CDR2 SVGAGI. This CDR3 is CASSYGGTGGGEQFF. In nucleotides, the CDR3 is TGTGCCAGCAGTTACGGTGGGACGGGAGGGGGTGAGCAGTTCTTC.

Comments on this clonotype: At one of its ends the junction is not consistent with the germline gene, which may arise from a read error. The chain carries TRBV3-1 and TRBJ2-1; D remains unclear. Germline V gives CDR1 LGHDT, CDR2 YNNKEL (reference sequence). The CDR3 runs to 13 residues. CDR3 nucleotide sequence: TGTGTCAGCAGCCCCGCAGGAACGTATGAGCAGTTCTTC. It yields the protein CVSSPAGTYEQFF.

This clonotype occurred a few times. This rearrangement joins TRBV19 to TRBJ2-7; possible D gene TRBD1, 5 bases. The CDR3 spans 13 residues. Germline V CDR1 and CDR2: LNHDA, SQIVND (reference sequence). V lost 6 bases to trimming and J lost 0 bases, with 9 bases between them. The CDR3 nucleotides are TGTGCCAGTAGGACAGACCACTCCTACGAGCAGTACTTC. It yields the protein CASRTDHSYEQYF.

There are a few counts of this clonotype. This chain links TRBV3-1 with TRBJ2-1; 14 positions agree with TRBD2. J was trimmed by 0 bases and V by 4 bases; bases with no gene match: 8. Germline-derived CDR1 and CDR2 are LGHDT and YNNKEL (reference sequence). The CDR3 consists of 19 residues. In nucleotides, the CDR3 is TGTGCCAGCAGCCCGACTAGCGGGAGGGCCTCGAGCTCCTACAATGAGCAGTTCTTC. Its protein is CASSPTSGRASSSYNEQFF.

This chain connects TRBV4-3 to TRBJ1-6; D may be TRBD1 (5 bases). Germline V gene sequence: CDR1 LGHNA, CDR2 YSLEER. Trimming removed 1 base from V and 6 bases from J, with 10 bases in between. The CDR3 runs 15 residues. In DNA, the CDR3 is TGCGCCAGCAGCCAAGCGGGACTGTCTAATTCACCCCTCCACTTT. This codes for CASSQAGLSNSPLHF.

The chain recombines TRBV4-1 with TRBJ1-2; weak D call: TRBD1 (5 bases). Germline V gives CDR1 MGHRA, CDR2 YSYEKL. V was clipped by 0 bases and J by 4 bases, with 21 bases between them. CDR3 length: 18 amino acids. This CDR3 is CASSQEYAGRAQSYGYTF. CDR3 in DNA: TGCGCCAGCAGCCAAGAATACGCAGGCAGGGCTCAGAGCTATGGCTACACCTTC.

This sequence joins TRBV28 and TRBJ2-1; unclear D gene. This CDR3 has 12 residues. In germline, CDR1 is MDHEN, CDR2 SYDVKM. Trimming took off 6 bases at V and 3 bases at J, with 6 bases between the two ends. CDR3 sequence (DNA): TGTGCCAGCAGGTTGGTCTACAATGAGCAGTTCTTC. Translation gives CASRLVYNEQFF.

The chain combines TRBV5-1 with TRBJ2-1; 8 bases align to TRBD2. The junction had 6 bases not matched to a gene; V was cut back by 0 bases and J by 4 bases. There are 16 residues in the CDR3. Germline V gene sequence: CDR1 SGHRS, CDR2 YFSETQ. CDR3 residues: CASSLAIGGGYNEQFF. CDR3 bases: TGCGCCAGCAGCTTGGCCATCGGGGGGGGGTACAATGAGCAGTTCTTC.

In nucleotides, the CDR3 is TGTGCCAGCAGTGTCCCTGGACAGTCCTACAATGAGCAGTTCTTC. The encoded protein is CASSVPGQSYNEQFF. This sequence joins TRBV25-1 and TRBJ2-1; maybe TRBD1 (6 bases). The CDR3 length is 15 residues. V lost 4 bases, J lost 1 base, and 11 bases lay in between. Looked up from germline, CDR1 is MGHDK and CDR2 is SYGVNS.

This rearrangement joins TRBV29-1 to TRBJ1-1, with 7 bases lining up with TRBD1. The junction had 9 bases not matched to a gene; V was cut back by 1 base and J by 4 bases. The CDR3 spans 15 residues. In germline, CDR1 is SQVTM, CDR2 ANQGSEA. CDR3 protein: CSVEVGGGGGTEAFF. Written as DNA, the CDR3 is TGCAGCGTTGAAGTAGGGGGCGGTGGGGGCACTGAAGCTTTCTTT.

In its sample, this clonotype was seen a few times. This rearrangement joins TRBV15 to TRBJ2-3; possibly TRBD1 for D (7 bases). The germline V and J ends were trimmed by 1 base and 1 base, with 9 bases remaining between them. CDR3 length equals 15 residues. Germline V lookup: CDR1 LNHNV, CDR2 YYDKDF (reference sequence). This CDR3 is CATSRARGGTDTQYF. The CDR3 DNA reads TGTGCCACCAGCAGAGCCAGGGGGGGCACAGATACGCAGTATTTT.

This chain links TRBV4-3 with TRBJ2-1; possibly TRBD2 for D (6 bases). With 6 bases removed from V and 8 bases from J, the gap between germline ends came to 23 bases. In germline, CDR1 is LGHNA, CDR2 YSLEER. The CDR3 loop spans 16 amino acids. The CDR3 DNA follows: TGCGCCAGCAGTAGAGGACGGGGGTTTTCAAGCGATGAGCAGTTCTTC. This translates into CASSRGRGFSSDEQFF.

The chain has TRBV7-2 and TRBJ2-4; 9 bases align to TRBD1. The J call is doubtful: the DNA matches TRBJ2-7 better. CDR1 is SGHTA, CDR2 FQGNSA, per germline. The CDR3 sequence is 14 residues long. The CDR3 loop is CASSIPGQGHEQYF. CDR3 DNA sequence: TGTGCCAGCAGCATTCCGGGACAGGGCCACGAGCAGTACTTC.

For this clonotype: A read error may account for a junction end that differs from germline. The chain links TRBV25-1 to TRBJ1-2; no definite D call. The CDR3 spans 17 residues. CDR1 is MGHDK, CDR2 SYGVNS, per germline. For the CDR3, the DNA is TGTGCCTGCAGTCCCCTGGGTGAGGTCATAGCTAACTATGGCTACACCTTC. Translating gives CACSPLGEVIANYGYTF.

The chain employs TRBV5-1 and TRBJ2-7, with TRBD1 matching over 9 bases. Germline V CDR1 and CDR2: SGHRS, YFSETQ. This CDR3 spans 14 amino acids. With V trimmed by 4 bases and J by 9 bases, 11 bases remained unmatched. CDR3 residues: CASSLRTGEGGQYF. For the CDR3, the DNA is TGCGCCAGCAGCCTCCGGACAGGGGAAGGCGGGCAGTACTTC.

The V and J genes are TRBV15 and TRBJ2-1, with 10 nucleotides matching TRBD2. The CDR3 runs to 19 residues. V was clipped by 2 bases and J by 5 bases; unmatched bases: 15. Looked up from germline, CDR1 is LNHNV and CDR2 is YYDKDF (reference sequence). CDR3 loop: CATSRPHRFTSGKDNEQFF. CDR3 DNA: TGTGCCACCAGCAGACCCCACCGTTTTACTAGCGGGAAGGACAATGAGCAGTTCTTC.

Only a few counts were recorded for this clonotype. V usage is TRBV20-1 and J usage is TRBJ2-5; perhaps D is TRBD1 or TRBD2 (5 bases each). Trimming took 1 base from V and 2 from J, leaving 8 bases between them. CDR3 size: 13 residues. The germline V gene has CDR1 DFQATT and CDR2 SNEGSKA (reference sequence). The CDR3 loop is CSARAGRQETQYF. CDR3 DNA: TGCAGTGCTAGAGCGGGACGACAAGAGACCCAGTACTTC.

The table lists this clonotype with a few counts. The rearrangement joins TRBV6-6 to TRBJ1-1; TRBD1 might be the D (5 bases). There are 15 residues in the CDR3. CDR1 and CDR2 (germline): MNHNY, SVGAGI (reference sequence). The ends were cut back, 0 bases at V and 4 bases at J, with 12 bases in the middle. Here the CDR3 DNA reads TGTGCCAGCAGTTACTCGAAACTAGGGGCCACTGAAGCTTTCTTT. This translates into CASSYSKLGATEAFF.

This clonotype has only a few counts. This chain connects TRBV9 to TRBJ2-1; D is possibly TRBD1 (5 bases). Trimming left V 0 bases short and J 6 bases short, with 16 bases between. This CDR3 has 16 residues. The germline V gene has CDR1 SGDLS and CDR2 YYNGEE. The CDR3 DNA reads as TGTGCCAGCAGCGTAGCTACCGAGACTGGGGCCAATGAGCAGTTCTTC. It specifies CASSVATETGANEQFF.

Note on this clonotype: This could be a read error, since a much larger clone is one nucleotide away. The chain uses TRBV9 and TRBJ2-7; the D call may be TRBD1 or TRBD2 (6 bases each). CDR3 size: 15 residues. Per germline, CDR1 SGDLS and CDR2 YYNGEE. V lost 0 bases and J lost 7, with 17 bases in between. The DNA for the CDR3 is TGTGCCAGCAGCGTAGAGGGGGGCCCCAATAGGGAGCAGTACTTC. This translates into CASSVEGGPNREQYF.

This clonotype came up a few times. CDR3 bases: TGTGCCAGCAGTCCCGATAGCGGGAGCCACAATGAGCAGTTCTTC. It is translated as CASSPDSGSHNEQFF. This chain connects TRBV28 to TRBJ2-1; 9 positions agree with TRBD2. CDR1 is MDHEN and CDR2 is SYDVKM in the germline V gene. The CDR3 has 15 residues. V shed 5 bases and J 5 bases; nucleotides not matched to a gene: 7.

Many counts were recorded for this clonotype. The rearrangement joins TRBV29-1 to TRBJ2-7; D is undetermined. The CDR3 runs 13 residues. V was cut by 1 base and J by 4 bases, with 11 bases left in between. Germline lookup yields CDR1 SQVTM and CDR2 ANQGSEA. The CDR3 is CSVEGPAGYEQYF. The DNA of the CDR3 is TGCAGCGTTGAAGGCCCCGCTGGGTACGAGCAGTACTTC.